A single sample gave rise to the 4 T cell receptor beta chains below, sequenced in a study of Graves' ophthalmopathy and Graves' hyperthyroidism. From RNA, the CDR3 regions of TCR beta chains were amplified and sequenced. Second-round multiplex PCR came after first-round RT-PCR with HTBI primers. Each CDR3 protein is one row after TCRdb ran MiXCR on the multiplex PCR reads. In the table there are 300,000 to 400,000 distinct CDR3 sequences, around a sixth of which are singletons. The specimen was peripheral blood. These receptors originate from an adult man with Graves' ophthalmopathy.

The chain carries TRBV6-5 and TRBJ2-7, with D maybe TRBD2 (5 bases). The germline gives CDR1 MNHEY, CDR2 SVGAGI. Trimming removed 0 bases from V and 4 bases from J, with 7 bases in between. The CDR3 is 13 residues long. The CDR3 DNA reads TGTGCCAGCAGTTACTCCGGGAAATACGAGCAGTACTTC. Amino acid sequence: CASSYSGKYEQYF.

This clonotype occurred many times. The chain couples TRBV7-3 to TRBJ2-2; 7 positions agree with TRBD1. Trimming at V came to 1 base and at J to 1 base, leaving 6 bases not matched to a gene. Germline V gene lookup returns CDR1 SGHTA and CDR2 FQGTGA. The CDR3 has 17 amino acids. In DNA, the CDR3 is TGTGCCAGCAGCTTAAATCCCCCAGGGGGGAACACCGGGGAGCTGTTTTTT. As protein: CASSLNPPGGNTGELFF.

This clonotype was picked up many times. The V and J genes are TRBV20-1 and TRBJ2-5; perhaps TRBD2 as D (5 bases). This CDR3 comprises 13 residues. Germline values: CDR1 DFQATT, CDR2 SNEGSKA (reference sequence). The V end lost 6 bases, the J end lost 1 base, and 12 bases lay between the germline ends. The CDR3 protein is CSARRGLQETQYF. CDR3 in DNA: TGCAGTGCCAGACGCGGGCTCCAAGAGACCCAGTACTTC.

The sample holds many counts of this clonotype. The rearrangement links TRBV9 to TRBJ1-5; D possibly corresponds to TRBD1 (5 bases). The CDR3 extends over 15 amino acids. Between the trimmed V and J ends, which lost 5 bases and 6 bases, there was a span of 18 bases. CDR1 SGDLS and CDR2 YYNGEE come from the germline V gene. Here the CDR3 reads CASSEGGGSGQPQHF. Here the CDR3 DNA reads TGTGCCAGCAGTGAAGGCGGGGGGTCAGGTCAGCCCCAGCATTTT. Filled out from reference TRBV9 and TRBJ1-5, the complete variable domain reads DSGVTQTPKHLITATGQRVTLRCSPRSGDLSVYWYQQSLDQGLQFLIQYYNGEERAKGNILERFSAQQFPDLHSELNLSSLELGDSALYFCASSEGGGSGQPQHFGDGTRLSIL.